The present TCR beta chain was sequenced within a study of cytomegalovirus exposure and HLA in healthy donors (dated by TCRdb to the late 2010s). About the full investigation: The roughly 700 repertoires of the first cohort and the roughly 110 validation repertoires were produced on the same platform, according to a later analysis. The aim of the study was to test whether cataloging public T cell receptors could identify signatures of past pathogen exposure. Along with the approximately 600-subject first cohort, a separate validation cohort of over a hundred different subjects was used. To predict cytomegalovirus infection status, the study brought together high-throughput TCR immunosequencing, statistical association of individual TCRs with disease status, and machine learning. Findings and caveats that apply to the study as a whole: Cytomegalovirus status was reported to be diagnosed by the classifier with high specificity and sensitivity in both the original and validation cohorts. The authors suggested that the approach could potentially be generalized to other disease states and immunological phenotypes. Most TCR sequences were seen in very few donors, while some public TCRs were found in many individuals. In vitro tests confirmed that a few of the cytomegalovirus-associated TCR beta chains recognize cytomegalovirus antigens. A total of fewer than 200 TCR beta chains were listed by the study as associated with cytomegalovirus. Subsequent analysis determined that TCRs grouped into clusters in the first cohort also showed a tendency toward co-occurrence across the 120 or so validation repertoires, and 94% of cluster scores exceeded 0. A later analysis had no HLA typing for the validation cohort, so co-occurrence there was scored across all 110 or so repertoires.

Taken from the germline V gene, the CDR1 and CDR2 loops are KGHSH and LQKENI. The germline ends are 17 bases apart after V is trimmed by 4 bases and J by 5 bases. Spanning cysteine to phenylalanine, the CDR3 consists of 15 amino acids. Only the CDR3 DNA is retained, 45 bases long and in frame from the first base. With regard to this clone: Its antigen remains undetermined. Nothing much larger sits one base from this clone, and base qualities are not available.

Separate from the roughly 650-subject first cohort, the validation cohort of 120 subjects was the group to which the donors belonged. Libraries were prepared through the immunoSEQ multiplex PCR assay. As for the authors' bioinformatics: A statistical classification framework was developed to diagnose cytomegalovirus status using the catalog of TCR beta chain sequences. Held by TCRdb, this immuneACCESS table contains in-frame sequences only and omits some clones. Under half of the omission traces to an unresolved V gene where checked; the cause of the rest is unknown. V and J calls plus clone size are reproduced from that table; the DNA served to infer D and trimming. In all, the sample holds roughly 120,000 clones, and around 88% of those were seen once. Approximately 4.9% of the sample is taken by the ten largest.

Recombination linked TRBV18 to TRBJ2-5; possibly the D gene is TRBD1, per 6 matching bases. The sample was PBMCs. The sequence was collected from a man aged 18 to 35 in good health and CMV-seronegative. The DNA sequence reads TGTGCCAGCTCACATGGCAGGGGATCCCTTGAGACCCAGTACTTC. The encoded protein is CASSHGRGSLETQYF.